The entry below describes one T cell receptor beta chain. Data came from immunoSEQ multiplex PCR; TCRdb stores just in-frame clones and leaves some out. The sample lists about 710,000 clones, 73% occurring once. This entry belongs to a study of shared clonotypes between healthy human individuals. The CDR3 runs to 13 residues. Germline values: CDR1 SGHTA, CDR2 FQGNSA. Trimming cost V 6 bases and J 5 bases, with 13 bases left between them. This rearrangement joins TRBV7-2 to TRBJ1-1; D unresolved. The sequenced sample was memory CD4+ T cells sorted from blood. Subset here: CD45RA-negative fraction. The receptor comes from a woman between 25 and 40 years old in good health. The CDR3 DNA reads as TGTGCCAGCAGACTGGGGTCGGGGACTGAAGCTTTCTTT. Amino acids: CASRLGSGTEAFF.